Listed below are T cell receptor beta chains from one sample, sequenced in a study of cytomegalovirus exposure and HLA in healthy donors. The data were produced by immunoSEQ multiplex PCR, yet TCRdb's version contains in-frame clones alone and is incomplete. The profile shows about 110,000 clones, 80% to 90% of them singletons. The sample consisted of PBMCs. Receptors were obtained from a middle-aged man in good health and CMV-seronegative. Each CDR3 is given with its conserved first and last residue. A D gene is named only where the DNA matches it firmly. A clone size is listed for some rows: how often the clone was seen (once, few, many), or a class if it is expanded.

V: TRBV5-1
D: TRBD1
size: .
J: TRBJ2-5
DNA: TGCGCCAGCAGCTTGACAGGGGGCGAAGAGACCCAGTACTTC
CDR3: CASSLTGGEETQYF

V: TRBV4-2
D: .
size: once
J: TRBJ1-2
DNA: TGTGCCAGCAGCCAAGATTCAGGCTACACCTTC
CDR3: CASSQDSGYTF

V: TRBV6-1
D: .
size: medium-sized
J: TRBJ1-2
DNA: TGTGCCAGCAGTGAAAACAGCTATGGCTACACCTTC
CDR3: CASSENSYGYTF

V: TRBV7-2
D: TRBD1
size: .
J: TRBJ1-4
DNA: TGTGCCAGCAATCTCGGGACAGGGAATGAAAAACTGTTTTTT
CDR3: CASNLGTGNEKLFF

V: TRBV2
D: TRBD1
size: .
J: TRBJ1-3
DNA: TGTGCCAGCAGAGAAACAGGGGGGAAGGACACCATATATTTT
CDR3: CASRETGGKDTIYF

V: TRBV27
D: .
size: .
J: TRBJ2-5
DNA: TGTGCCAGCAGGGCGACAGGTCTAGAGACCCAGTACTTC
CDR3: CASRATGLETQYF

V: TRBV30
D: .
size: .
J: TRBJ2-7
DNA: TGTGCCTGGAGCGCCCCGACAGGAGAGCAGTACTTC
CDR3: CAWSAPTGEQYF

V: TRBV5-6
D: TRBD1
size: .
J: TRBJ1-4
DNA: TGTGCCAGCAGGATCCGGGACAGGGGTGAAAAACTGTTTTTT
CDR3: CASRIRDRGEKLFF

V: TRBV5-1
D: TRBD1
size: .
J: TRBJ1-4
DNA: TGCGCCAGCAGTGCCGGGACAGGGATCGAAAAACTGTTTTTT
CDR3: CASSAGTGIEKLFF

V: TRBV7-9
D: .
size: .
J: TRBJ2-7
DNA: TGTGCCAGCAGCTTAGCGACGCGGGGCGAGCAGTACTTC
CDR3: CASSLATRGEQYF

V: TRBV4-1
D: .
size: .
J: TRBJ1-3
DNA: TGCGCCAGCAGCCCCGGTCAGGTCTCTGGAAACACCATATATTTT
CDR3: CASSPGQVSGNTIYF

V: TRBV5-5
D: TRBD2
size: .
J: TRBJ2-1
DNA: TGTGCCAGCATCCCCCCGGGACTAGCGGGGGGGAGCTCCTACAATGAGCAGTTCTTC
CDR3: CASIPPGLAGGSSYNEQFF

V: TRBV5-5
D: TRBD1
size: .
J: TRBJ1-1
DNA: TGTGCCAGCAGCTTTGCAGGGGGCGAGACTGAAGCTTTCTTT
CDR3: CASSFAGGETEAFF

V: TRBV7-9
D: .
size: once
J: TRBJ1-1
DNA: TGTGCCAGCAGCTTACAGGTGAACACTGAAGCTTTCTTT
CDR3: CASSLQVNTEAFF

V: TRBV2
D: .
size: once
J: TRBJ2-5
DNA: TGTGCCAGCGGGGTTACCCTTGGAGGGACCCAGTACTTC
CDR3: CASGVTLGGTQYF

V: TRBV7-2
D: .
size: few
J: TRBJ2-2
DNA: TGTGCCAGCAGCTTTACGGAGGGTGCCGGGGAGCTGTTTTTT
CDR3: CASSFTEGAGELFF

V: TRBV7-2
D: .
size: .
J: TRBJ1-6
DNA: TGTGCCAGCAGCCCGGACAGAAATTCACCCCTCCACTTT
CDR3: CASSPDRNSPLHF

V: TRBV10-2
D: .
size: few
J: TRBJ1-1
DNA: TGCGCCAGCAGTTCCTGGGAGTCCTTGGACACTGAAGCTTTCTTT
CDR3: CASSSWESLDTEAFF

V: TRBV5-1
D: .
size: .
J: TRBJ2-7
DNA: TGCGCCAGCAGCTTGGTTCAGGGATCCCCTTCCTACGAGCAGTACTTC
CDR3: CASSLVQGSPSYEQYF

V: TRBV19
D: .
size: .
J: TRBJ2-1
DNA: TGTGCCAGTACCGACACCCCGAGACAGCGTTACAATGAGCAGTTCTTC
CDR3: CASTDTPRQRYNEQFF

V: TRBV11-2
D: .
size: .
J: TRBJ2-5
DNA: TGTGCCAGCAGCTTCATGGGCGGGACCGCTGAGACCCAGTACTTC
CDR3: CASSFMGGTAETQYF

V: TRBV19
D: .
size: .
J: TRBJ2-2
DNA: TGTGCCAGTATCCCCCGAGGGGGGGATTACACCGGGGAGCTGTTTTTT
CDR3: CASIPRGGDYTGELFF